Here is one T cell receptor (beta chain) with its context. Sequenced by immunoSEQ multiplex PCR; TCRdb stores in-frame clones only, minus some. Of about 14,000 clones in the sample, about 81% are singletons; the top ten hold 43%. The CDR3 length is 14 residues. Per the germline V gene, CDR1 is MNHEY and CDR2 is SMNVEV (reference sequence). Trimming removed 4 bases from V and 3 bases from J; junction bases left unmatched: 3. This sample stems from a study of OX40 agonist ivuxolimab in advanced cancers. For the study at large: Ivuxolimab, an antibody that agonizes OX40 (CD134), was administered to the patients.

The material sequenced was CD4+ or CD8+ T cells sorted from blood, taken in a trial of the OX40 agonist ivuxolimab. The chain couples TRBV27 to TRBJ2-5; 9 nucleotides line up with TRBD1. The sequence derives from an adult with an advanced solid tumor such as melanoma, head and neck, liver or kidney cancer. CDR3 bases: TGTGCCAGCAGTTACAGGGGGCGTGAAGAGACCCAGTACTTC. This gives the protein CASSYRGREETQYF.